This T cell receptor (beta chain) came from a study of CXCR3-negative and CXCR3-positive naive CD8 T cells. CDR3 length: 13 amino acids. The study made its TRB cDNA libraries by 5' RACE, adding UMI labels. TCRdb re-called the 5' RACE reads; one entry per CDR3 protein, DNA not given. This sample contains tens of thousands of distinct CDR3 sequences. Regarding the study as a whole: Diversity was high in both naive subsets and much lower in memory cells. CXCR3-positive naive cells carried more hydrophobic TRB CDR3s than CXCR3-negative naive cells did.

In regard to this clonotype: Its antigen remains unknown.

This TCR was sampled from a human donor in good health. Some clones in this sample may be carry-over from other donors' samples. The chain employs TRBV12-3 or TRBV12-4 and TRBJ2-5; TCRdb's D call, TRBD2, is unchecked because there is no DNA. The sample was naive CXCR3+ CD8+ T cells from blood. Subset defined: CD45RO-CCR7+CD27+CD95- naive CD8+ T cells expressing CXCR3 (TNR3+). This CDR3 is CASNTLAGETQYF.